The clone carrying this TCR beta chain was found once. Its antigen remains unknown. No donor had other autoimmune disease, uncontrolled infection, pregnancy or lactation. Diagnosis relied on clinical symptoms, serum thyroxine, TRAb, thyroid ultrasound and orbital computed tomography. RNA transcripts provided the template for amplifying TCR beta CDR3 regions. An initial RT-PCR round employing HTBI primers preceded a second-round multiplex PCR. MiXCR, run by TCRdb on the multiplex PCR reads, gives a single entry per CDR3 protein. The sample records approximately 160,000 distinct CDR3 sequences, roughly two fifths being singletons. Germline CDR1 reads SGHVS; CDR2 reads FQNEAQ. This CDR3 has 16 amino acids. Trimming cost V 1 base and J 2 bases; bases outside gene matches: 8. The sample is drawn from a study of Graves' ophthalmopathy and Graves' hyperthyroidism. Notes on the study in general: The model flagged ophthalmopathy progression at 65% to 71% sensitivity and around 72% specificity. Clonotypes were expanded in thyroid at above 0.001 frequency, and most also appeared in blood.

The TCR sequence derives from a young man with Graves' ophthalmopathy. This rearrangement joins TRBV7-8 to TRBJ2-7; 7 bases match TRBD1. The sequenced sample was peripheral blood. CDR3 sequence: CASSLERTGATYEQYF. In nucleotides, the CDR3 is TGTGCCAGCAGCTTAGAAAGAACAGGGGCCACCTACGAGCAGTACTTC.